A single count supports the clone carrying this T cell receptor (beta chain). Trimming took 1 base from V and 12 from J, leaving 13 bases between them. This CDR3 comprises 12 residues. The entry originates in a study of blood T cell repertoires in COVID-19. For the study at large: PBMCs, B-cell-depleted T cells, or T cells provided the cDNA or gDNA that made up the material.

Study processing details: Estimation of nucleated cell counts was performed using reference gene primer amplification. Data came from immunoSEQ multiplex PCR; TCRdb stores just in-frame clones and leaves some out. V and J calls and clone size are copied from that table; D and trimming were computed from the DNA. The sample shows about 150,000 clones, roughly three quarters of them seen only once. The genes are TRBV12-3 or TRBV12-4 and TRBJ2-7; no reliable D call. This TCR was sampled from a man between 60 and 75 years old with acute or convalescent COVID-19. Sequencing was carried out using peripheral blood. The CDR3 bases are TGTGCCAGCAGTTTAGGGGCTAACGATCTGTACTTC. Protein sequence: CASSLGANDLYF.